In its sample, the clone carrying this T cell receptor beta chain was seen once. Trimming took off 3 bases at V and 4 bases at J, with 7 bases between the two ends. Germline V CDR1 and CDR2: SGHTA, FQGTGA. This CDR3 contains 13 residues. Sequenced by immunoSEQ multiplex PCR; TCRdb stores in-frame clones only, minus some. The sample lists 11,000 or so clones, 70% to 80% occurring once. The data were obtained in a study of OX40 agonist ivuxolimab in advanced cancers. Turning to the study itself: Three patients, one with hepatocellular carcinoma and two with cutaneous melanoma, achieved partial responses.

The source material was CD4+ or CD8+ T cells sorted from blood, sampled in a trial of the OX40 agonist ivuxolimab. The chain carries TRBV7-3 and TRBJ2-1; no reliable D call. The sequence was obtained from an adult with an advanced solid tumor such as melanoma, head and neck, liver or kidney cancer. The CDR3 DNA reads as TGTGCCAGCAGCTTCGACCATTACAATGAGCAGTTCTTC. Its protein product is CASSFDHYNEQFF.